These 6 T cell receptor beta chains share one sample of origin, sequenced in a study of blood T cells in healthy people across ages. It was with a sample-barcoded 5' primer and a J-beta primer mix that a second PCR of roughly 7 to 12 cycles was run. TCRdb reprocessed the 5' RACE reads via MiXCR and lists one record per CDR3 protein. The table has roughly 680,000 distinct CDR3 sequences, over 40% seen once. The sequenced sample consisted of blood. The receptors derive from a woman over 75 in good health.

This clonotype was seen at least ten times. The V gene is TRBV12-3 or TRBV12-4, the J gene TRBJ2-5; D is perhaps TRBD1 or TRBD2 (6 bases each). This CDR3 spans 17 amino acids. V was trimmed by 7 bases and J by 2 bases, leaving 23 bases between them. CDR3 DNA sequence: TGTGCCAGCACGGTGGCTAAGGGGGGTTGGGGACAAGAGACCCAGTACTTC. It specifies CASTVAKGGWGQETQYF.

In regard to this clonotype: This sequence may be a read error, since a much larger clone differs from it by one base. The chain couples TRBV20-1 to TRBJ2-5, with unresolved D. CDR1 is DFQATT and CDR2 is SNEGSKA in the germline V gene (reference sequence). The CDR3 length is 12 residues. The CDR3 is CSVRVATQTQYF. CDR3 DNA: TGCAGTGTTAGAGTAGCTACCCAGACCCAGTACTTC.

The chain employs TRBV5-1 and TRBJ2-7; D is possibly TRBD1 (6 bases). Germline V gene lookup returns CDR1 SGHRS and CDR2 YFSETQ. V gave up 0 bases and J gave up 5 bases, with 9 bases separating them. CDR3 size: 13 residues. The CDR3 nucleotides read TGCGCCAGCAGCTTGGGACAGGTAGACGAGCAGTACTTC. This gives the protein CASSLGQVDEQYF. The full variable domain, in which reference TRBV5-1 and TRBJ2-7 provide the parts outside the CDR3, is KAGVTQTPRYLIKTRGQQVTLSCSPISGHRSVSWYQQTPGQGLQFLFEYFSETQRNKGNFPGRFSGRQFSNSRSEMNVSTLELGDSALYLCASSLGQVDEQYFGPGTRLTVT.

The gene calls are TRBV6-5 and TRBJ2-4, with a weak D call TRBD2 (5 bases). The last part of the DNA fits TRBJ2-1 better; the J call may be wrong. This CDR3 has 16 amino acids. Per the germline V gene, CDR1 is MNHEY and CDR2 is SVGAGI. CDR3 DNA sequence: TGTGCCAGCAGTTACTTGTCGGGGTCGGTCAAAAACATTCAGTTCTTC. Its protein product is CASSYLSGSVKNIQFF.

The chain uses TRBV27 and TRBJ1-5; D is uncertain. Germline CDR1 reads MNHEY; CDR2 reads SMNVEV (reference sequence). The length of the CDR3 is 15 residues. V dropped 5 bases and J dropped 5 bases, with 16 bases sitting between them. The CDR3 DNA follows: TGTGCCAGCAGTCCCCTGGCAGGCCAGCATCAGCCCCAGCATTTT. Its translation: CASSPLAGQHQPQHF.

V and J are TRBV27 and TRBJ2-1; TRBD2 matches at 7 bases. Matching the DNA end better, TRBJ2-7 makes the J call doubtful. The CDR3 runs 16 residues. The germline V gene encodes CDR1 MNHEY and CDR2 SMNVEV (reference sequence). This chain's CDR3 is CASTIMGGLGYNEQYF. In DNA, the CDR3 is TGTGCCAGCACCATTATGGGGGGGTTGGGCTACAATGAGCAGTACTTC.